These 8 T cell receptor beta chains were sequenced from one sample in a study of cytomegalovirus exposure and HLA in healthy donors. The PCR employed 60 Vbeta primers together with 13 Jbeta primers. Sequenced by immunoSEQ multiplex PCR; TCRdb stores in-frame clones only, minus some. Of about 160,000 clones listed, roughly 79% were seen once; the top ten hold approximately 10%. The sequenced sample consisted of PBMCs. The receptors were sampled from a man aged 18 to 30 in good health and CMV-seropositive.

Turning to this clone: The identical CDR3 is also encoded by other nucleotide sequences in the sample. The rearrangement uses TRBV27 and TRBJ1-2, with TRBD1 matching over 9 bases. The J segment lost 4 bases and the V segment lost 5 bases, leaving 5 bases of the junction unmatched. Germline CDR1 is MNHEY and CDR2 is SMNVEV (reference sequence). This CDR3 comprises 14 residues. CDR3 nucleotides: TGTGCCAGCAGTCTAAGACAGGGGGTCTATGGCTACACCTTC. Translated, it gives CASSLRQGVYGYTF.

The rearrangement uses TRBV28 and TRBJ2-7, with a weak D call TRBD2 (6 bases). V shed 6 bases and J shed 5 bases, with 14 bases lying between them. The CDR3 totals 13 residues. Germline CDR1 and CDR2: MDHEN and SYDVKM. The CDR3 protein is CASSPGGEDEQYF. The CDR3 DNA sequence: TGTGCCAGCAGCCCCGGTGGGGAGGACGAGCAGTACTTC.

This sequence joins TRBV7-2 and TRBJ2-7, with 9 bases that match TRBD2. The V gene end was trimmed by 5 bases and the J gene end by 3 bases; junction bases not matched to a gene: 17. The CDR3 extends over 18 amino acids. Germline CDR1 SGHTA, CDR2 FQGNSA. CDR3 nucleotide sequence: TGTGCCAGCAGCCGAGTACCCCGTGGGGCTAGCGGGATCTACGAGCAGTACTTC. It specifies CASSRVPRGASGIYEQYF.

This clone was seen a handful of times. The chain carries TRBV19 and TRBJ2-7; 8 nucleotides match TRBD2. This CDR3 region has 15 residues. The junction had 4 bases not matched to a gene; V was cut back by 0 bases and J by 3 bases. Per germline, CDR1 LNHDA and CDR2 SQIVND (reference sequence). The CDR3 DNA follows: TGTGCCAGTAGTATAGATCCGGGGGGGGACTACGAGCAGTACTTC. It yields the protein CASSIDPGGDYEQYF.

This clone has more than one count but fewer than ten. V and J are TRBV5-8 and TRBJ2-2; D unresolved. The V gene lost 1 base and the J gene lost 5 bases, with 9 bases spanning the gap. This CDR3 region has 14 residues. The germline gives CDR1 SGHTS, CDR2 YDEGEE. For the CDR3, the DNA is TGTGCCAGCAGCTTGTATGCCGGGACCGGGGAGCTGTTTTTT. Amino acid sequence: CASSLYAGTGELFF.

The chain carries TRBV5-1 and TRBJ2-7; TRBD1 matches at 8 bases. V shed 3 bases, J shed 2 bases, and the junction held 7 bases outside the gene matches. The CDR3 loop spans 15 amino acids. Per the germline V gene, CDR1 is SGHRS and CDR2 is YFSETQ. CDR3 coding DNA: TGCGCCAGCAGCTCGCAGGGGGCGCAAACCTACGAGCAGTACTTC. It is translated as CASSSQGAQTYEQYF.

The chain joins TRBV19 to TRBJ2-7; TRBD1 matches 8 bases. Germline V gives CDR1 LNHDA, CDR2 SQIVND (reference sequence). The V gene end was trimmed by 3 bases and the J gene end by 2 bases; junction bases not matched to a gene: 6. The CDR3 loop spans 15 amino acids. CDR3 sequence (DNA): TGTGCCAGTAGTATTACGGACAGGGTGGCCTACGAGCAGTACTTC. This gives the protein CASSITDRVAYEQYF.

This clone was counted once. The CDR3 DNA reads as TGTGCCTGGAGTGTACTATCGTACACCGGGGAGCTGTTTTTT. As protein: CAWSVLSYTGELFF. The chain links TRBV30 to TRBJ2-2; D gene ambiguous. V lost 0 bases and J 3 bases, leaving 8 bases between the germline ends. Per the germline V gene, CDR1 is GTSNPN and CDR2 is SVGIG (reference sequence). The CDR3 covers 14 residues.